This T cell receptor beta chain came from a study of cytomegalovirus exposure and HLA in healthy donors (dated by TCRdb to 2017 to 2019). Concerning the study at large: An earlier analysis of several hundred of the donors reported roughly 300 Gb of sequence data and about 120 million unique TCR beta sequences obtained from some 170 million T cells. Class I and class II HLA loci were covered by the typing at four-digit resolution. The study profiled the T cell repertoires of about 640 subjects by immunosequencing and related them to cytomegalovirus serostatus. Rather than drawing on any new phenotypic data, the later analysis identified candidate immune exposures from TCR beta sequences and the way those sequences occurred across donors. About 280 gigabases of sequencing data and around 80 million unique TCR sequences made up an early release that covered around 640 HLA-typed donors. High-throughput TCR immunosequencing, statistical association of individual TCRs with disease status, and machine learning were combined to predict cytomegalovirus infection status. A separate validation cohort of roughly 110 different subjects was used in addition to the roughly 700-subject first cohort. The genetic ancestry cluster associated with self-reported Caucasian donors included about four fifths of the roughly 380 genotyped donors. The number of typed donors differed by locus: roughly 629-640 for A, B, C, DRB1 and DQB1; about 520 for DQA1; approximately 600 for DPA1; and around 450 for DPB1. Alongside the repertoire data, information on donor age, sex, ethnicity and CMV serostatus was compiled. The study aimed to test whether cataloging public T cell receptors could reveal signatures of past pathogen exposure. In an earlier analysis of a few hundred of the donors, high-throughput TCR beta sequencing was used to judge whether each TCR beta V gene segment behaved as functional or pseudogenic. Across around 400 genotyped donors of the cohort, an average of approximately 240,000 unique TCR beta nucleotide sequences per donor were sequenced, and 15% to 20% of those sequences were non-productive. A later analysis re-analyzed previously published TCR beta repertoires from roughly 600 donors and added high-resolution HLA genotyping to study TCR occurrence patterns. In a later genetic analysis, genome-wide SNP genotypes for about 55% of the roughly 700 donors were used, and that subset was treated as a discovery cohort. Roughly five DR-DQ haplotypes were treated as single units for association and clustering because of strong linkage in the cohort. All discovery cohort repertoires had been generated using a single sequencing platform. Findings and caveats that apply to the study as a whole: It was suggested by the authors that the approach could potentially be generalized to other disease states and immunological phenotypes. A further reported finding was that TCR beta sequences accurately predicted the HLA-A and HLA-B alleles for most subjects in the first cohort. A later genetic analysis reported fewer N-insertions in productive TCRs among donors in an Asian-associated ancestry cluster than the roughly 700-donor mean. According to a later analysis, parvovirus B19, influenza, CMV and Epstein-Barr virus appeared linked to several top co-occurrence clusters. Because some donors lacked HLA typing at each locus, the association tests relied only on the typed subset. In vitro tests confirmed that a few of the cytomegalovirus-associated TCR beta chains recognize cytomegalovirus antigens. In an earlier analysis of over 550 of the donors, most TCR beta V segments were observed in productive rearrangements about 87% or about 30% of the time, broadly matching IMGT annotations. V-gene and J-gene trimming of TCR beta chains was associated with a missense DCLRE1C variant in a later genetic analysis, and the association was replicated in an independent cohort. The cohort was sequenced for TCR beta chains only, and without alpha or paired-chain data the features that could be detected were limited. Some IMGT-functional V segments, including TRBV6-2 and TRBV6-3, could not be told apart with the 87-base-pair reads, so those segments were excluded. A total of around 150 TCR beta chains were listed by the study as associated with cytomegalovirus. The classifier was reported to diagnose cytomegalovirus status with high specificity and sensitivity in both the original and validation cohorts. Most TCR sequences were seen in very few donors, while some public TCRs were found in many individuals. Sequencing depth was assumed to be roughly uniform across donors in the presence/absence analyses, though that assumption may not hold. A later analysis found that HLA-associated TCR beta chains were more clonally expanded and had lower generation probabilities than equally common non-associated chains. A cluster of highly shared sequence variants was judged likely to represent a technical artifact of the sequencing pipeline. For the cohort, immune exposure information was limited to CMV serostatus. Correlated functional status among segregating V segments might be attributable to linkage disequilibrium, but an unknown experimental factor could not be ruled out. Most CMV-associated TCR beta chains appeared to be HLA-restricted in a later analysis, and the HLA associations seemed to be driven largely by CMV exposure. Because counts were too low, roughly 17 rarely observed V segments, including chromosome 9 orphons, were left out of the earlier analysis of approximately 500 of the donors. A later analysis found that TCR association rates varied across HLA loci, with DRB1 alleles showing the most associated TCRs and HLA-C alleles the fewest. A later analysis associated 15,000 to 20,000 TCR beta sequences with specific HLA alleles at a false discovery rate of 0.05. When HLA alleles, especially DR and DQ, strongly co-occurred, TCR associations were difficult to assign to individual alleles.

The cohort consisted of approximately 690 healthy bone marrow donors. At the time of sampling, every cohort member was nominally healthy, though immune exposures that went unrecorded were likely present. The donor tested CMV seronegative, placing the donor among the approximately 360 seronegative members of the cohort. Every donor gave a peripheral blood sample, and the peripheral blood mononuclear cells from that sample were used for TCR beta sequencing. Genomic DNA extraction from the blood cell samples was performed with the Qiagen DNeasy Blood Extraction Kit. Library preparation used the immunoSEQ multiplex PCR assay. For the multiplex PCR, a mixture combining 60 forward primers for TCR Vbeta segments and 13 reverse primers for TCR Jbeta segments was used. Amplification of the CDR3 region of rearranged TCR beta genes was performed with a multiplex PCR assay on genomic DNA. Amplified TCR beta libraries were sequenced as 87-base-pair reads on the Illumina HiSeq System. As for how the authors treated the data: Across the 600 to 700 repertoires, a later analysis counted tens of millions of unique TCR beta chains, around 11 million of which were shared by at least two donors. Raw reads were error-corrected and collapsed into unique sequences by a nearest-neighbor algorithm in which closely related sequences were merged to remove PCR and sequencing errors. CDR3 sequences were aligned to IMGT reference sequences to assign V, D and J gene segments. For a sequence to be retained, at least a six-nucleotide match to both a V gene segment and a J gene segment was required. Rearrangements were classified as productive when the CDR3 lacked stop codons and remained in frame with V and J, and all other rearrangements were classified as non-productive. CDR3 was defined by IMGT convention, running from the second conserved V-encoded cysteine to the conserved J-encoded phenylalanine. In an earlier analysis of around 600 of the donors, sequences lacking an unambiguous match to a single V gene segment were excluded. An earlier analysis of 500 to 600 of the donors classified V segments as functional when productive rearrangements were above 56.7% and as segregating when the standard deviation between donors was above 5%. A statistical classification framework was built for diagnosing cytomegalovirus status from the catalog of TCR beta chain sequences. In a later analysis, V and J genes were assigned by comparing TCR nucleotide sequences against IMGT/GENE-DB human TR gene sequences. In a later analysis, CDR3 sequences and most-parsimonious VDJ recombination scenarios were assigned using the TCRdist pipeline. In a later analysis, each TCR beta chain was defined by its CDR3 amino acid sequence together with its V-gene family, and reads without a unique V-gene family were excluded. In a later analysis, around 600 highly shared, low-generation-probability nucleotide sequences were removed to address suspected cross-contamination and a sequencing artifact. In a later analysis, a clonal expansion index for each public chain was calculated from normalized within-repertoire ranks of inferred template counts. Generation probabilities in a later analysis came from a VDJ recombination model fitted to out-of-frame rearrangements, and those results were checked against IGoR. In a later analysis, TCR-TCR, TCR-HLA and TCR-CMV co-occurrence was scored with hypergeometric tests, and a repertoire-size bias correction was applied to TCR pairs. In a later analysis, false discovery rates were estimated by permuting HLA or CMV assignments 20 times. A later analysis grouped co-occurring TCRs with DBSCAN, adding TCRdist sequence similarity when clustering within HLA-allele-positive subsets. For co-occurrence clustering, repertoires with fewer than 30,000 or more than 120,000 public chains were excluded, along with about five repertoires with anomalous nucleotide sharing. TCRdb stores this immuneACCESS table with in-frame sequences only. Part of the clones is absent; in the studies checked, under half of the shortfall reflects unresolved V genes, and no reason is known for the rest. The V and J calls and clone size are taken from that table; D and trimming were inferred from the DNA. The sample profile shows 120,000 or so clones; around 78% of them were found once. The top ten clones comprise around 1.3% of the sample.

On this clone itself: Its cognate antigen has yet to be identified. No much larger clonotype is one base removed from it; base qualities were not supplied.

Measured from the cysteine to the phenylalanine, the CDR3 is 12 residues long. Just the 36-base CDR3 DNA is kept, in frame starting at base 1. Sequences MRHNA (CDR1) and SNTAGT (CDR2) are obtained from the germline V gene. V gives up 7 bases and J gives up 3 bases, and the segment between their germline ends measures 6 bases. In this chain, TRBV6-4 is recombined with TRBJ2-2; the D gene identity is not certain. The sample consisted of PBMCs. This TCR derives from a woman between 25 and 40 years old in good health and CMV-seronegative. The sequenced DNA is TGTGCCAGCATGACTGACACCGGGGAGCTGTTTTTT. The encoded protein is CASMTDTGELFF.